The sequence of this T cell receptor (beta chain) was determined in a study of a mutant IDH1 vaccine in newly diagnosed glioma. Note on this clone: The antigen is unknown.

Sample time point: week 11, during vaccination. Every single dose of the vaccine, 300 ug of mutant IDH1 20-mer peptide, came with topical imiquimod. The germline gives CDR1 SGHTA, CDR2 FQGNSA. This CDR3 has 15 amino acids. V lost 0 bases and J lost 8, with 14 bases in between. Some clones are missing from TCRdb's copy, which holds only in-frame ones; the method was immunoSEQ multiplex PCR. The sample includes around 62,000 clones, around 91% of them seen just once. The clonotype was recovered from a middle-aged man with glioma. This material consisted of PBMCs, taken from a glioma patient whose treatment included an IDH1 peptide vaccine. This rearrangement joins TRBV7-2 to TRBJ2-1; TRBD1 or TRBD2 may be the D gene (5 bases each). CDR3 in DNA: TGTGCCAGCAGCTTAGCGGGACGGTCGATTGATGAGCAGTTCTTC. This encodes CASSLAGRSIDEQFF.